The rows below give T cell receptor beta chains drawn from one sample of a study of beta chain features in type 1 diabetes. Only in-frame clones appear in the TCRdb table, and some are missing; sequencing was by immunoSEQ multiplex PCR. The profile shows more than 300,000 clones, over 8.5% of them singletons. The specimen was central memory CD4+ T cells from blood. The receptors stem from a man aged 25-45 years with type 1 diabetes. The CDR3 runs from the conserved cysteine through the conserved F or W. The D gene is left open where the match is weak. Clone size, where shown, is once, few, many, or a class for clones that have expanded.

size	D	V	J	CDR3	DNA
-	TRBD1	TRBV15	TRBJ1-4	CATSREPRRGEKLFF	TGTGCCACCAGCAGAGAACCCCGCAGGGGGGAAAAACTGTTTTTT
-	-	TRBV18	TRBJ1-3	CASSGGDSGNTIYF	TGTGCCAGCTCAGGCGGCGACTCTGGAAACACCATATATTTT
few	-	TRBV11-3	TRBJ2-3	CASSPVGGTDTQYF	TGTGCCAGCAGCCCTGTAGGAGGAACAGATACGCAGTATTTT
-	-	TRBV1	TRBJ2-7	CTSSHRSGGSFF	TGCACCAGCAGCCACCGGTCGGGCGGGAGTTTCTTC
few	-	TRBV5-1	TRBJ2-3	CASSFGGGRTDTQYF	TGCGCCAGCAGCTTCGGTGGCGGACGCACAGATACGCAGTATTTT
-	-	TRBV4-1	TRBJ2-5	CASSQVLRTRIQETQYF	TGCGCCAGCAGCCAAGTTCTGCGGACGAGGATCCAAGAGACCCAGTACTTC
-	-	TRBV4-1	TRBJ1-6	CASSQNHNSPLHF	TGCGCCAGCAGCCAAAATCATAATTCACCCCTCCACTTT
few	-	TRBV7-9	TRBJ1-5	CASSEQGNQPQHF	TGTGCCAGCAGCGAGCAGGGGAATCAGCCCCAGCATTTT
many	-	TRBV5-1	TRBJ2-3	CASSIGALSTDTQYF	TGCGCCAGCAGTATAGGAGCACTTAGCACAGATACGCAGTATTTT
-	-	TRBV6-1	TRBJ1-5	CASRGTPNQPQHF	TGTGCCAGCCGGGGGACACCTAATCAGCCCCAGCATTTT
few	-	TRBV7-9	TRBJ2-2	CASSLVRVPGELFF	TGTGCCAGCAGCTTAGTAAGGGTTCCCGGGGAGCTGTTTTTT
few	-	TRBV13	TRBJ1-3	CASSLRQGPITYTIYF	TGTGCCAGCAGCTTAAGGCAGGGCCCTATCACGTACACCATATATTTT
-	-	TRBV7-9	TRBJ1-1	CASSQMGDTEAFF	TGCGCCAGCAGCCAAATGGGGGACACTGAAGCTTTCTTT
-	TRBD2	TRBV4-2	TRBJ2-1	CASNQDGLAVYNEQFF	TGTGCCAGCAACCAAGATGGGCTAGCGGTCTACAATGAGCAGTTCTTC
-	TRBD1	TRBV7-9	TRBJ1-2	CASSLGAGQDNYGYTF	TGTGCCAGCAGCTTGGGGGCGGGACAGGATAACTATGGCTACACCTTC
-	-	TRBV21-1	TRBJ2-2	CASSKTVKDSVDTGELFF	TGTGCCAGCAGCAAAACCGTTAAGGACTCGGTTGACACCGGGGAGCTGTTTTTT
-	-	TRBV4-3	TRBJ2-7	CASSRRRGDHEQYF	TGCGCCAGCAGCCGCAGAAGGGGAGATCACGAGCAGTACTTC
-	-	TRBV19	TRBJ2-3	CASSIRPRGTTDTQYF	TGTGCCAGTAGTATTCGTCCTCGGGGGACTACAGATACGCAGTATTTT
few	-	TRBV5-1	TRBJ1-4	CASSLQSTNEKLFF	TGCGCCAGCAGCTTGCAATCAACTAATGAAAAACTGTTTTTT
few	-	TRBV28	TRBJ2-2	CASSKQQGPGELFF	TGTGCCAGCAGTAAACAGCAGGGGCCCGGGGAGCTGTTTTTT
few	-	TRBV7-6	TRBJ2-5	CASSPRLETQYF	TGTGCCAGCAGCCCCCGGTTGGAGACCCAGTACTTC
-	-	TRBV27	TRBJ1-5	CASSPSGFNNQPQHF	TGTGCCAGCAGCCCCTCGGGCTTCAATAATCAGCCCCAGCACTTT
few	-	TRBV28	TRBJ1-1	CASSGGRWPNTEAFF	TGTGCCAGCAGTGGGGGTAGATGGCCGAACACTGAAGCTTTCTTT
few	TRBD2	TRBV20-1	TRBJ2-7	CRGTSGNEQYF	TGCAGGGGGACTAGCGGGAACGAGCAGTACTTC
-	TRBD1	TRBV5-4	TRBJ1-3	CASSGDRAGSSGNTIYF	TGTGCCAGCAGCGGTGACAGGGCGGGTAGCTCTGGAAACACCATATATTTT
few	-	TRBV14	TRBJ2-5	CASSLLLNAETQYF	TGTGCCAGCAGCCTCCTATTAAACGCGGAGACCCAGTACTTC
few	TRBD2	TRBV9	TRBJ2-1	CASSQGTSGWSYNEQFF	TGTGCCAGCAGCCAGGGGACTAGCGGGTGGTCCTACAATGAGCAGTTCTTC
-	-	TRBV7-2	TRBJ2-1	CASSLARASYNEQFF	TGTGCCAGCAGCTTAGCCAGGGCCTCCTACAATGAGCAGTTCTTC
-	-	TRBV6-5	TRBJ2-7	CASRGGYEQYF	TGTGCCAGCAGAGGAGGGTACGAGCAGTACTTC
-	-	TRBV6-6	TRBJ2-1	CASSPFEGNEQFF	TGTGCCAGCAGCCCGTTTGAGGGGAATGAGCAGTTCTTC
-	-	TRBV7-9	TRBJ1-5	CASSLSADGNQPQHF	TGTGCCAGCAGCTTGTCGGCGGACGGGAATCAGCCCCAGCATTTT
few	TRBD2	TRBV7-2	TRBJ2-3	CASSRVASGDSTDTQYF	TGTGCCAGCAGCCGCGTGGCTAGCGGGGATAGCACAGATACGCAGTATTTT
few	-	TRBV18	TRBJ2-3	CASSPPSTDTQYF	TGTGCCAGCTCACCACCTAGTACAGATACGCAGTATTTT
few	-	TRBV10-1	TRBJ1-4	CASSERGTNEKLFF	TGCGCCAGCAGTGAACGGGGAACTAATGAAAAACTGTTTTTT
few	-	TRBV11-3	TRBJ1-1	CASSEDSNTEAFF	TGTGCCAGCAGTGAGGATTCGAACACTGAAGCTTTCTTT
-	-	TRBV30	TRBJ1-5	CAWSVSKGNQPQHF	TGTGCCTGGAGTGTAAGTAAGGGTAATCAGCCCCAGCATTTT
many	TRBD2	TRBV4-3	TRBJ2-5	CASSQVLAGGPGQETQYF	TGCGCCAGCAGCCAAGTACTAGCGGGAGGGCCGGGCCAAGAGACCCAGTACTTC
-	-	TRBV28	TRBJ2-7	CASSSLSTGKDEQYF	TGTGCCAGCAGTTCCCTCTCAACGGGGAAGGACGAGCAGTACTTC
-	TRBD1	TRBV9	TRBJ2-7	CASSVGPGGYEQYF	TGTGCCAGCAGCGTAGGTCCAGGGGGCTACGAGCAGTACTTC
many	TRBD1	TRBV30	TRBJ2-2	CAWRTGGYTGELFF	TGTGCCTGGAGGACAGGGGGATACACCGGGGAGCTGTTTTTT
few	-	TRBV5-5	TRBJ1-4	CASSLRTALNEKLFF	TGTGCCAGCAGCTTGCGGACAGCACTTAATGAAAAACTGTTTTTT
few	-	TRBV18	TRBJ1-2	CASSPLESYGYTF	TGTGCCAGCTCACCACTCGAATCTTATGGCTACACCTTC
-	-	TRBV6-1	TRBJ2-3	CASSEAGGEGSRTDTQYF	TGTGCCAGCAGTGAAGCAGGCGGAGAGGGGAGCCGCACAGATACGCAGTATTTT
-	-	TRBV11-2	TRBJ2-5	CASSLDANFRTQYF	TGTGCCAGCAGCTTAGACGCAAATTTTCGGACCCAGTACTTC
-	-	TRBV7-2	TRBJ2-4	CASSLNSKNIQYF	TGTGCCAGCAGCTTAAACAGCAAAAACATTCAGTACTTC
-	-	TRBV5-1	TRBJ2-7	CASKRVGGRGEQYF	TGCGCCAGCAAGAGGGTCGGGGGACGAGGCGAGCAGTACTTC
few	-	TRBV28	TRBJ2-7	CASSLKEQYF	TGTGCCAGCAGTTTAAAGGAGCAGTACTTC
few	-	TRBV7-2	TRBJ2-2	CASSPPGAYTGELFF	TGTGCCAGCAGCCCCCCAGGGGCTTACACCGGGGAGCTGTTTTTT
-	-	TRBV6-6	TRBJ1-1	CASGGAEAFF	TGTGCCAGCGGGGGAGCTGAAGCTTTCTTT
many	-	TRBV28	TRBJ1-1	CASRWGDTEAFF	TGTGCCTCGCGGTGGGGGGACACTGAAGCTTTCTTT
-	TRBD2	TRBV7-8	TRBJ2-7	CASSLVGSGRARYEQYF	TGTGCCAGCAGCTTAGTTGGTAGCGGGAGAGCTCGCTACGAGCAGTACTTC
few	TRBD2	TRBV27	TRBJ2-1	CASSLDAGVYNEQFF	TGTGCCAGCAGTTTAGATGCGGGAGTATACAATGAGCAGTTCTTC
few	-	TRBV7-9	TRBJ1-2	CASSLAGHGNGYTF	TGTGCCAGCAGCTTAGCTGGCCACGGGAATGGCTACACCTTC
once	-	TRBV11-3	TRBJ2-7	CASSLDNNEQYF	TGTGCCAGCAGCTTAGATAATAACGAGCAGTACTTC